One and the same sample provided the 15 T cell receptor beta chains below, sequenced in a study of technical replicates of blood from a few donors. TCRdb keeps only in-frame clones here, not all; method: immunoSEQ multiplex PCR. The sample shows some 70,000 clones, approximately 90% of them seen only once. Sequencing was done on a sample of PBMCs. The receptors originated from a human donor in good health. Some clones in this sample may be carry-over from other donors' samples.

For the CDR3, the DNA is TGCAGCCTCAAGGGAGTTGGAGACGAGCAGTACTTC. Encoded protein: CSLKGVGDEQYF. J is TRBJ2-7 and V is TRBV29-1; TRBD2 is a possible D gene (5 bases). Germline CDR1 and CDR2: SQVTM and ANQGSEA. The V gene lost 8 bases and the J gene lost 5 bases, with 16 bases spanning the gap. The CDR3 runs to 12 residues.

The chain combines TRBV9 with TRBJ1-2; 9 bases line up with TRBD1. The CDR3 is 16 amino acids. Germline CDR1 SGDLS, CDR2 YYNGEE. After removal of 0 bases from V and 7 bases from J, the junction contained 10 bases not matched to a gene. For the CDR3, the DNA is TGTGCCAGCAGCGTAGTAAGTGGGACAGGGTCTGGTGGCTACACCTTC. Translating it yields CASSVVSGTGSGGYTF.

V usage is TRBV10-3 and J usage is TRBJ2-7; 9 positions agree with TRBD2. V lost 10 bases and J lost 0; bases outside the gene matches: 7. Germline lookup yields CDR1 ENHRY and CDR2 SYGVKD. CDR3 length: 14 amino acids. The CDR3 loop is CATAAGGHSYEQYF. The CDR3 DNA sequence: TGTGCCACAGCAGCGGGAGGCCACTCCTACGAGCAGTACTTC.

The rearrangement links TRBV4-2 to TRBJ2-7; TRBD1 might be the D (5 bases). The CDR3 extends over 13 amino acids. Per the germline V gene, CDR1 is LGHNA and CDR2 is YNFKEQ. The V end was cut by 4 bases, the J end by 5 bases, with 12 bases between. CDR3 loop: CASSRGEGNEQYF. The CDR3 nucleotides read TGTGCCAGCAGCCGGGGCGAAGGGAACGAGCAGTACTTC.

The V gene is TRBV10-3, the J gene TRBJ2-1; 9 positions match TRBD1. The ends lost 11 bases at V and 5 bases at J; junction bases unmatched: 7. Germline loops: CDR1 ENHRY, CDR2 SYGVKD. This CDR3 comprises 13 residues. The CDR3 loop reads CAVPGQGNNEQFF. The CDR3 nucleotides are TGTGCCGTACCGGGACAGGGCAACAATGAGCAGTTCTTC.

The chain employs TRBV4-1 and TRBJ1-5; the D is unclear. V dropped 3 bases and J dropped 3 bases, with 18 bases sitting between them. From germline, CDR1 is MGHRA and CDR2 YSYEKL. This CDR3 comprises 17 residues. The CDR3 sequence is CASSQGRVRVDNQPQHF. As DNA, the CDR3 is TGCGCCAGCAGCCAGGGGAGGGTCAGAGTTGACAATCAGCCCCAGCATTTT.

V gene TRBV19 combines with J gene TRBJ2-3, with TRBD2 matching 10 bases. Germline V gene data show CDR1 as LNHDA and CDR2 as SQIVND (reference sequence). Losses at the gene ends were 5 bases for V and 6 bases for J; bases not matched to a gene: 11. This CDR3 has 16 amino acids. CDR3 in DNA: TGTGCCAGTAGTGTAGCGGGAGGCCCTCGGGCGGATACGCAGTATTTT. It translates to CASSVAGGPRADTQYF.

V and J are TRBV11-2 and TRBJ2-1; 9 nucleotides agree with TRBD2. The CDR3 extends over 16 amino acids. Trimming at V came to 5 bases and at J to 5 bases, leaving 10 bases not matched to a gene. The germline gives CDR1 SGHAT, CDR2 FQNNGV. Here the CDR3 DNA reads TGTGCCAGCAGCCGGCTTAGCGGGGGCCTTAACAATGAGCAGTTCTTC. Protein sequence: CASSRLSGGLNNEQFF.

V gene TRBV13 combines with J gene TRBJ2-1; D is perhaps TRBD2 (6 bases). CDR1 is PRHDT, CDR2 FYEKMQ, per germline (reference sequence). The CDR3 length is 15 residues. Trimming pared 2 bases from V and 3 bases from J, leaving 11 bases between. The CDR3 loop is CASSLSLGGYNEQFF. The CDR3, as DNA: TGTGCCAGCAGCTTATCACTCGGGGGCTACAATGAGCAGTTCTTC.

The chain employs TRBV4-3 and TRBJ2-2, with 9 bases lining up with TRBD2. V dropped 0 bases and J dropped 4; count of bases not matched to a gene: 6. This CDR3 is 17 amino acids long. CDR1 is LGHNA, CDR2 YSLEER, per germline. CDR3 nucleotide sequence: TGCGCCAGCAGCCAAGATAGGCTAGCGGGGATCACCGGGGAGCTGTTTTTT. Translation gives CASSQDRLAGITGELFF.

V usage is TRBV6-4 and J usage is TRBJ2-2, with D perhaps matching TRBD2 (6 bases). In germline, CDR1 is MRHNA, CDR2 SNTAGT. This CDR3 spans 14 amino acids. V lost 3 bases, J lost 3 bases, and 8 bases lay in between. The CDR3 is CASSEIADTGELFF. The DNA for the CDR3 is TGTGCCAGCAGTGAAATAGCGGACACCGGGGAGCTGTTTTTT.

The rearrangement links TRBV6-5 to TRBJ2-5, with 8 bases that match TRBD2. V was clipped by 6 bases and J by 2 bases; unmatched bases: 5. The length of the CDR3 is 14 residues. Germline loops: CDR1 MNHEY, CDR2 SVGAGI. Written as DNA, the CDR3 is TGTGCCAGCAGGTCGACTAGCGCTCAAGAGACCCAGTACTTC. It yields the protein CASRSTSAQETQYF.

This clone was counted once. The chain has TRBV5-1 and TRBJ2-1; weak D call: TRBD1 (6 bases). The V and J ends lost 0 bases and 7 bases respectively, with 17 bases between them. The CDR3 is made up of 16 amino acids. Germline CDR1 is SGHRS and CDR2 is YFSETQ. CDR3 DNA sequence: TGCGCCAGCAGCTTGGAGGGTAACCGCCAGGGGAATGAGCAGTTCTTC. Its translation is CASSLEGNRQGNEQFF.

V and J are TRBV30 and TRBJ2-7; D unclear. Germline lookup yields CDR1 GTSNPN and CDR2 SVGIG (reference sequence). The CDR3 is 12 residues long. Deletions cut 5 bases from V and 0 bases from J, with 8 bases between. CDR3 DNA sequence: TGTGCCTGGGGCCTCAGCTCCTACGAGCAGTACTTC. This codes for CAWGLSSYEQYF.

The CDR3 bases are TGTGCCAGCAGCTTGAACACACAAACGGGACAAGACGAAGAGACCCAGTACTTC. Its translation is CASSLNTQTGQDEETQYF. The chain is built from TRBV7-9 and TRBJ2-5; TRBD1 might be the D (6 bases). This CDR3 region has 18 residues. The V gene's germline CDR1 is SEHNR and CDR2 FQNEAQ (reference sequence). V was trimmed by 3 bases and J by 3 bases, leaving 23 bases between them.